This entry describes one TCR beta chain. Its antigen is undetermined. Every participating donor gave one draw, a heparinised blood sample averaging about 116 mL. V was pared by 10 bases and J by 5 bases, with 12 bases between. Germline V gene lookup returns CDR1 MNHEY and CDR2 SMNVEV (reference sequence). CDR3 length equals 12 residues. The sample belongs to a study of beta chain features in type 1 diabetes. Study-level results: When Type 1 diabetes patients were examined, their TCRB CDR3s proved moderately but significantly shorter in all four CD4+ subsets.

Of the isolated RNA, all was reverse transcribed, and so the sequenced material was expressed TCRB transcripts. TCRdb keeps only in-frame clones here, not all; method: immunoSEQ multiplex PCR. In the table there are more than 250,000 clones, about a fifth of which are singletons. V gene TRBV27 combines with J gene TRBJ1-5; D may be TRBD1 (6 bases). This receptor was identified in a woman in her thirties or forties with type 1 diabetes. The sequenced material came from naive CD4+ T cells from blood. The CDR3: CAKRGSYQPQHF. The CDR3 coding sequence is TGTGCCAAGAGGGGGAGCTATCAGCCCCAGCATTTT.